These T cell receptor beta chains were read from a single sample in a study of regulatory T cells in long-lasting Graves disease. MiXCR, run by TCRdb on the multiplex PCR reads, gives a single entry per CDR3 protein. The sample includes hundreds of thousands of distinct CDR3 sequences, approximately 13% seen only once; the top ten take roughly a tenth. The same data also went into a second study, on T cells in Graves' hyperthyroidism and ophthalmopathy.

The sample in question was peripheral blood mononuclear cells (PBMCs), obtained at new diagnosis, from a patient treated with antithyroid drugs. The origin of the receptors is a man aged 30-40 years with Graves disease. CDR3s include the opening cysteine and the closing phenylalanine or tryptophan. The D gene is left open where the match is weak. A row's size may be missing; if present it is once, few, many or a size class.

D	V	J	length	size	DNA	CDR3
.	TRBV24-1	TRBJ2-1	11	many	TGTGCCACCAGTGATTTGCAAAAGCAGTTCTTC	CATSDLQKQFF
.	TRBV7-3	TRBJ2-3	14	many	TGTGCCAGCAGCTTAAACCCGGGCACAGATACGCAGTATTTT	CASSLNPGTDTQYF
.	TRBV25-1	TRBJ1-2	14	many	TGTGCCAGCAGTGCACAAGGGGGGACCTATGGCTACACCTTC	CASSAQGGTYGYTF
.	TRBV18	TRBJ2-7	13	.	TGTACCAGCTCAGGGTACCCGTCCTACGAGCAGTACTTC	CTSSGYPSYEQYF
.	TRBV5-1	TRBJ2-4	15	many	TGCGCCAGCAGCTGGGGGGAACAGGGGCGAAACATTCAGTACTTC	CASSWGEQGRNIQYF
.	TRBV2	TRBJ2-3	12	many	TGTGCCAGCGGGGAGGGCACAGATACGCAGTATTTT	CASGEGTDTQYF
TRBD1	TRBV18	TRBJ1-2	14	few	TGTGCCAGCTCACCATCCTACAGGGGCCAAGGCTACACCTTC	CASSPSYRGQGYTF
.	TRBV20-1	TRBJ1-4	14	few	TGCAGTGCTAGAGTCGGGGCAGGGAAAGAAAAACTGTTTTTT	CSARVGAGKEKLFF
.	TRBV3-1	TRBJ2-7	12	many	TGTGCCAGCAGCCAACCCGTCGGCGAGCAGTACTTC	CASSQPVGEQYF
.	TRBV29-1	TRBJ1-3	14	few	TGCAGCGCCGGCAGGGGCGCGTCTGGAAACACCATATATTTT	CSAGRGASGNTIYF
TRBD2	TRBV7-9	TRBJ2-1	16	.	TGTGCCAGCAGCTTAGACGTAGCGGGTCCCTACAATGAGCAGTTCTTC	CASSLDVAGPYNEQFF
.	TRBV5-5	TRBJ2-1	12	many	TGTGCCAGCAGCTTGGGGAACAATGAGCAGTTCTTC	CASSLGNNEQFF
.	TRBV29-1	TRBJ2-1	15	many	TGCAGCGTTGAGACGGCAGTTAGGTCCTACAATGAGCAGTTCTTC	CSVETAVRSYNEQFF
.	TRBV5-1	TRBJ1-1	14	few	TGCGCCAGCAGCCCGGGGTATGGGGACACTGAAGCTTTCTTT	CASSPGYGDTEAFF
.	TRBV29-1	TRBJ1-4	12	.	TGCAGCGGCCAGCGGGCTGATGAAAAACTGTTTTTT	CSGQRADEKLFF
.	TRBV6-2/TRBV6-3	TRBJ2-1	14	few	TGTGCCAGCGGCAGGGGGCGCGGGGGGGATGAGCAGTTCTTC	CASGRGRGGDEQFF
.	TRBV7-8	TRBJ2-3	20	many	TGTGCCAGCAGCACCCCGATCATCGGGCAGGGCGGACGAGACACAGATACGCAGTATTTT	CASSTPIIGQGGRDTDTQYF
.	TRBV7-9	TRBJ2-3	17	few	TGTGCCAGCAGCTTAGTGGGGTCAGGGGGGTTCACAGATACGCAGTATTTT	CASSLVGSGGFTDTQYF
.	TRBV7-9	TRBJ1-3	16	.	TGTGCCAGCAGCTTAAGGGGACTTCACTCTGGAAACACCATATATTTT	CASSLRGLHSGNTIYF
TRBD2	TRBV2	TRBJ2-7	15	many	TGTGCCAGCAGTGAAGCTGGAGGGAGGGCTGACGAGCAGTACTTC	CASSEAGGRADEQYF
.	TRBV11-2	TRBJ1-4	16	.	TGTGCCAGCAGCCAAGAAGGCGAGGGGGAAAGCCGAAAACTGTTTTTT	CASSQEGEGESRKLFF
.	TRBV6-1	TRBJ1-1	15	many	TGTGCCAGCAGTCCCCAGGGAGGGGGGGTCACTGAAGCTTTCTTT	CASSPQGGGVTEAFF
.	TRBV20-1	TRBJ2-1	15	once	TGCAGTGCTAGAGACGCTATAACCCCTGTAAATGAGCAGTTCTTC	CSARDAITPVNEQFF
.	TRBV27	TRBJ2-2	16	.	TGTGCCAGCAGCACGAGGGGGGGTCCCGGCACCGGGGAGCTGTTTTTT	CASSTRGGPGTGELFF
.	TRBV4-2	TRBJ2-1	15	.	TGTGCCAGCAGCCAAGAGGCGACAAACCTGAATGAGCAGTTCTTC	CASSQEATNLNEQFF
.	TRBV15	TRBJ1-3	16	many	TGTGCCACCAGCAGAGGAGCGGGAGGCTCTGGAAACACCATATATTTT	CATSRGAGGSGNTIYF
.	TRBV7-2	TRBJ2-3	18	many	TGTGCCAGCAGCTCCCGTCTAGGGCGATTAGAGGTCGCAGATACGCAGTATTTT	CASSSRLGRLEVADTQYF
TRBD2	TRBV11-2	TRBJ2-7	15	many	TGTGCCAGCAGCTTAATCAGCGGGAGGGCCGACGAGCAGTACTTC	CASSLISGRADEQYF
.	TRBV18	TRBJ1-2	12	many	TGTGCCAGCTCACGGTGGATTCGTGGCTACACCTTC	CASSRWIRGYTF
.	TRBV5-1	TRBJ1-1	15	many	TGCGCCAGCAGTAAGGCGGCGGGGTTGAACACTGAAGCTTTCTTT	CASSKAAGLNTEAFF
.	TRBV29-1	TRBJ2-7	12	.	TGCAGCGTTGAGGGGGGGCTTTACGAGCAGTACTTC	CSVEGGLYEQYF
TRBD2	TRBV7-9	TRBJ2-5	15	few	TGTGCCAGCAGCTTAGGGACTAGCGGCCTAGAGACCCAGTACTTC	CASSLGTSGLETQYF
.	TRBV20-1	TRBJ1-2	12	.	TGCAGTGCCCCGACAGGTTTCTATGGCTACACCTTC	CSAPTGFYGYTF
.	TRBV18	TRBJ2-7	13	.	TGTGCCAGCTCACCTGACGTCGGATACGAGCAGTACTTC	CASSPDVGYEQYF
.	TRBV28	TRBJ2-7	13	many	TGTGCCAGCAGTTTTAATGGCCCCTACGAGCAGTACTTC	CASSFNGPYEQYF
.	TRBV5-5	TRBJ1-5	15	few	TGTGCCAGCAGCCGGGACGGCGGTAGCAATCAGCCCCAGCATTTT	CASSRDGGSNQPQHF
.	TRBV5-1	TRBJ2-1	14	few	TGCGCCAGCAGCTTTGGGCCTACCTACAATGAGCAGTTCTTC	CASSFGPTYNEQFF
.	TRBV6-2/TRBV6-3	TRBJ2-7	13	.	TGTGCCAGCAGTTACCCCCCGACCTACGAGCAGTACTTC	CASSYPPTYEQYF
.	TRBV7-3	TRBJ2-2	14	many	TGTGCCAGCAGCTTACAGCTGAACACCGGGGAGCTGTTTTTT	CASSLQLNTGELFF
.	TRBV30	TRBJ2-1	13	few	TGTGCCTGGTCTCCCTGGGGGTACAATGAGCAGTTCTTC	CAWSPWGYNEQFF
.	TRBV12-3/TRBV12-4	TRBJ2-7	16	many	TGTGCCAGCAGTTCCCTCTCGACGGGCCCCTCCTACGAGCAGTACTTC	CASSSLSTGPSYEQYF
TRBD1	TRBV7-9	TRBJ2-7	15	many	TGTGCCAGCAGCTTATCGGGACAGAGTTCCTACGAGCAGTACTTC	CASSLSGQSSYEQYF
TRBD1	TRBV24-1	TRBJ1-2	18	many	TGTGCCACCAGTGGAAAACCGGGACAGGGTAAAGCTAACTATGGCTACACCTTC	CATSGKPGQGKANYGYTF
.	TRBV6-5	TRBJ2-5	19	many	TGTGCCAGCAGTTTCACTTCCTATGGGGACGAGTTCATCTGGGAGACCCAGTACTTC	CASSFTSYGDEFIWETQYF
.	TRBV7-9	TRBJ2-3	15	many	TGTGCCAGCAGCTTAACGATCGGCAGGGGCCCCGACCCGTACTTC	CASSLTIGRGPDPYF
.	TRBV10-3	TRBJ2-2	15	many	TGTGCCATCAGTGGATCCCGGGGCCGCCCCGGGGAGCTGTTTTTT	CAISGSRGRPGELFF
.	TRBV3-1	TRBJ2-1	16	few	TGTGCCAGCAGCCGCGACGGGCGGGACGCCTACAATGAGCAGTTCTTC	CASSRDGRDAYNEQFF
.	TRBV11-2	TRBJ2-5	15	many	TGTGCCAGCAGTTGGGGGCAGGGAGGGCAAGAGACCCAGTACTTC	CASSWGQGGQETQYF
TRBD1	TRBV24-1	TRBJ2-1	17	few	TGTGCCACCAGTGATTGGCCCCGGGACAGCTCCTACAATGAGCAGTTCTTC	CATSDWPRDSSYNEQFF
TRBD1	TRBV5-6	TRBJ1-2	14	many	TGTGCCAGCAGCTTGGAACAGGGGAGCTATGGCTACACCTTC	CASSLEQGSYGYTF
.	TRBV30	TRBJ1-5	14	.	TGTGCCTGGAGTGTCCGGGGGATCGGTCAGCCCCAGCATTTT	CAWSVRGIGQPQHF
.	TRBV29-1	TRBJ1-1	11	many	TGCAGCGTTGTTGCGAACACTGAAGCTTTCTTT	CSVVANTEAFF
.	TRBV28	TRBJ1-6	15	many	TGTGCCAGCAGTTTATTACAGGGTGATTATTCACCCCTCCACTTT	CASSLLQGDYSPLHF
TRBD2	TRBV20-1	TRBJ2-3	14	many	TGCAGTGCCCCGAGCGGGATGACCACAGATACGCAGTATTTT	CSAPSGMTTDTQYF
.	TRBV5-1	TRBJ1-4	15	many	TGCGCCAGCAGCCCTACCGGGATGCCTAATGAAAAACTGTTTTTT	CASSPTGMPNEKLFF
.	TRBV12-5	TRBJ2-1	13	many	TGTGCTAGTAGGGGGGAGGGATACAATGAGCAGTTCTTC	CASRGEGYNEQFF
TRBD2	TRBV20-1	TRBJ2-1	17	few	TGCAGTGCTAGAGATCGGACTAGCGGGAGGTTCTACAATGAGCAGTTCTTC	CSARDRTSGRFYNEQFF
TRBD1	TRBV11-3	TRBJ2-2	15	many	TGTGCCAGCAGCGCCAGGACAGGGATGCCCGGGGAGCTGTTTTTT	CASSARTGMPGELFF
.	TRBV30	TRBJ1-2	15	few	TGTGCCTGGAGTAGTCTAGTGGGCGCCAACTATGGCTACACCTTC	CAWSSLVGANYGYTF